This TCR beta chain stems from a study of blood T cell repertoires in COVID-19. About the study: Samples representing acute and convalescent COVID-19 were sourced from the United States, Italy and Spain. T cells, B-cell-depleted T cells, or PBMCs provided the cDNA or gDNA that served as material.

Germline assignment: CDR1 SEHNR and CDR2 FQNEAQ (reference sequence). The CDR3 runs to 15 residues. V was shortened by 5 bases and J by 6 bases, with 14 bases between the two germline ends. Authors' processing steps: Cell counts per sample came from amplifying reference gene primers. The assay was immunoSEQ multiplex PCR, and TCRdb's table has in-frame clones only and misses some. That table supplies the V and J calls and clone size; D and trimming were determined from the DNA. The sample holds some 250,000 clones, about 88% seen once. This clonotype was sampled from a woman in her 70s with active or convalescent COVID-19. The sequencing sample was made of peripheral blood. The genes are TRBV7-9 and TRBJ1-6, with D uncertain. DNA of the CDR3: TGTGCCAGCAGCCGACAAAGCTACGCTAATTCACCCCTCCACTTT. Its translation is CASSRQSYANSPLHF.